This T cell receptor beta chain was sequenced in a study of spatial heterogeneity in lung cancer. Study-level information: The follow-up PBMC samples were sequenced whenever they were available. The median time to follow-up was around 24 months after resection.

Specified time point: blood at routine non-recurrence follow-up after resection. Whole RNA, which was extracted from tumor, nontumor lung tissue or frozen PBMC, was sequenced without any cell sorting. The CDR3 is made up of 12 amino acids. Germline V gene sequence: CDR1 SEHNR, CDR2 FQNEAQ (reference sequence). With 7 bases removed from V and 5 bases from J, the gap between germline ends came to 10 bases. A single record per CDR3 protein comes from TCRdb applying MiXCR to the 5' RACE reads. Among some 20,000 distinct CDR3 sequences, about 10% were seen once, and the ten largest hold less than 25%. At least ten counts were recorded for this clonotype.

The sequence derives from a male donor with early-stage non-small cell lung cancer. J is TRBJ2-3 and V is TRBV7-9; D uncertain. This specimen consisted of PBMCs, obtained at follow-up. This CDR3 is CASTPLGDTQYF. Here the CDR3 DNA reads TGTGCCAGCACCCCTCTGGGAGATACGCAGTATTTT.